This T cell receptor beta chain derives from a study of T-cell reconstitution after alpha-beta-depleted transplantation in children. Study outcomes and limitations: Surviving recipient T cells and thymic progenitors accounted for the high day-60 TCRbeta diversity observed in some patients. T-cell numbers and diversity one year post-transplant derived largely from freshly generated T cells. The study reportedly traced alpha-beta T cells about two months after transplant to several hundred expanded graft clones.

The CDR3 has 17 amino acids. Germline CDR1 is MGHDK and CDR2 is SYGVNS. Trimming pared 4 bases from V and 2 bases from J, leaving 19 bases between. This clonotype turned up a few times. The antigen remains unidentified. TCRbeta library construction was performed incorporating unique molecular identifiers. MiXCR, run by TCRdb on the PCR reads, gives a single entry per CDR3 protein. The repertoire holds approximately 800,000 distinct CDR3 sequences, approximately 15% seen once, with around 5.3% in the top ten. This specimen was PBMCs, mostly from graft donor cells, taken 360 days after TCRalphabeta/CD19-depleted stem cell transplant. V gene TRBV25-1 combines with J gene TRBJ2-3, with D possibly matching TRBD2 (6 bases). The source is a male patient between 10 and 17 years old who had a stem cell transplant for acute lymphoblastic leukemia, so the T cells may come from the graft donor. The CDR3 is CASSAFPGDGYTDTQYF. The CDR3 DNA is TGTGCCAGCAGTGCCTTCCCGGGGGACGGTTACACAGATACGCAGTATTTT.